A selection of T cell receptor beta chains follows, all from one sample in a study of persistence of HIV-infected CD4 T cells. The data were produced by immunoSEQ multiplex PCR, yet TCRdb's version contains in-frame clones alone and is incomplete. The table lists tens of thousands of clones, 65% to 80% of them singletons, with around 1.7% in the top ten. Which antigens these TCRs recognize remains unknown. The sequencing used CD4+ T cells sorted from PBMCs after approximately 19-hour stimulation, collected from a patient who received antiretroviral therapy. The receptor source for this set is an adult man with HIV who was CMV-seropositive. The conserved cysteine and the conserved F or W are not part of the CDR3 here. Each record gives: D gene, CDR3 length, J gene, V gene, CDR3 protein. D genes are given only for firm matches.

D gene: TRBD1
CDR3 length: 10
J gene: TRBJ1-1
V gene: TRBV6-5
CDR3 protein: ASQGVNTEAF

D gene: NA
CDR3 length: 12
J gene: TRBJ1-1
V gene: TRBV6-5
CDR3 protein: ASSYGGAATEAF

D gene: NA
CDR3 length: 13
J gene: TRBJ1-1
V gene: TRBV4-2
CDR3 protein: ASSQVIGRGAEAF

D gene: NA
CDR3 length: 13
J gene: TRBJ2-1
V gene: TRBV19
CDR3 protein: ASSSYSSSYNEQF

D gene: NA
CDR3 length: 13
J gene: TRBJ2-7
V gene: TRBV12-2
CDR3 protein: ASRPLLMEGGEQY

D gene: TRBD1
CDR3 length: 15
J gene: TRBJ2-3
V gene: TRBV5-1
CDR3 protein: ASRERQGPSPTDTQY

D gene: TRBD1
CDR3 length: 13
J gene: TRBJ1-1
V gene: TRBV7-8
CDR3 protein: ASSFYRGENTEAF

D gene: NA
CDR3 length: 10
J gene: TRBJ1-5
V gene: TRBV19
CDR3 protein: ASKDSNQPQH

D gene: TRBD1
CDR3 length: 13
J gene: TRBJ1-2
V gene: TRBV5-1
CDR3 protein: ASSLVAGGDYGYT

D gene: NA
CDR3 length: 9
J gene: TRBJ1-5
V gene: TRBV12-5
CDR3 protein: ASGLNQPQH

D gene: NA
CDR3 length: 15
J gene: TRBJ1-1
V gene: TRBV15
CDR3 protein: ATSRTADFGPRGEAF

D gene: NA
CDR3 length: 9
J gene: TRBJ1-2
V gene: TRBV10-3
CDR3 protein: AISEDRSYT

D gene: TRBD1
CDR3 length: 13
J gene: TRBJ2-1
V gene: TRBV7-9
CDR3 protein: ASSLGQGARNEQF

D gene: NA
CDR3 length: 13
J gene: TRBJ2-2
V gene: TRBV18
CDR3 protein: ASSPPGHPTGELF

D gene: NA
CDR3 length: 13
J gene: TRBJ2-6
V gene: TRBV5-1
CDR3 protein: ASSFQGSGANVLT

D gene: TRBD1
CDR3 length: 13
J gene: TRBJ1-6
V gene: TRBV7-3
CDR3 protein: ASSRQGSYNSPLH

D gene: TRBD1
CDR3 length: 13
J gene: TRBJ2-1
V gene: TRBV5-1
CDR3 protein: ASSFQGAKVSEQF

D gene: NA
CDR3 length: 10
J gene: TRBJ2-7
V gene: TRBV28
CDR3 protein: ASSLQEYEQY

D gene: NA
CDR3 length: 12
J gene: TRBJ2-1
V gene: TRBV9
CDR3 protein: ASSPLAGWNEQF

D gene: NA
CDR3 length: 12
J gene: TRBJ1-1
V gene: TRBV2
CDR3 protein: ASSVESPATEAF

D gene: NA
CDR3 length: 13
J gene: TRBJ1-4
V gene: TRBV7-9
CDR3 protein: ASSFLTGLNEKLF

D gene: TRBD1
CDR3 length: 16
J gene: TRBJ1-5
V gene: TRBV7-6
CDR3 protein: ASSPTIPGTGGNQPQH

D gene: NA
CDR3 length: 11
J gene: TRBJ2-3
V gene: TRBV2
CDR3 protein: ASSVGATDTQY

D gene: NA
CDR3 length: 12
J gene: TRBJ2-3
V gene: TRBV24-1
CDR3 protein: ATSDPVTVDTQY

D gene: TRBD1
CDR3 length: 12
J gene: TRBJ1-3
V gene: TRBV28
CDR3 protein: ASTTGGPGNTIY

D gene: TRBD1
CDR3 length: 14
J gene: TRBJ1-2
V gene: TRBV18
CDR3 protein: ASSPPPDRANYGYT

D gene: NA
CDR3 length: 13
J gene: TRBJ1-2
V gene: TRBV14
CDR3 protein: ASSQDGELGYGYT

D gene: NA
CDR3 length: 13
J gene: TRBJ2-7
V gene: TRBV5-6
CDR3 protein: ASSLGPRSSYEQY

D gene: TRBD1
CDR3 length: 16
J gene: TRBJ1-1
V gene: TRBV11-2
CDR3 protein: ASSLNLGATGVNTEAF

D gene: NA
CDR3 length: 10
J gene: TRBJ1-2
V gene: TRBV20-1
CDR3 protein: SASIRGGGYT

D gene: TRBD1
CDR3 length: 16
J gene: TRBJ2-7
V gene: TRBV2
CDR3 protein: ASSTFKTGPLSSYEQY

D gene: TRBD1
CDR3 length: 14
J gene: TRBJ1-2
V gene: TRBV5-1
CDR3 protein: ASSPTGGGYGYGYT

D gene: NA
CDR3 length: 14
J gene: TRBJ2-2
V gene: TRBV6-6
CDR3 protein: ASSYSGGKNTGELF

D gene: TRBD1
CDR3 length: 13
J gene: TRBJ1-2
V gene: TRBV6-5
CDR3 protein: ASSTGGGVRGGYT

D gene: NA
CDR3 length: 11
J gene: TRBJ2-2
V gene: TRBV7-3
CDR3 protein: ASRPGDTGELF

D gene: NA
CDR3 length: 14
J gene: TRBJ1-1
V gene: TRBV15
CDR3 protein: ATSRGRGTLNTEAF

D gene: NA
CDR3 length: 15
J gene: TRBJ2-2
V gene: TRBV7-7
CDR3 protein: ASSPTGGHDNTGELF

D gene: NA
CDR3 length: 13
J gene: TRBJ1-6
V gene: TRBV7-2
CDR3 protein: ASSLLPGSDSPLH

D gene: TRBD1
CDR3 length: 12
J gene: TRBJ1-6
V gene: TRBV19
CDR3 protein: ASNPQGANSPLH

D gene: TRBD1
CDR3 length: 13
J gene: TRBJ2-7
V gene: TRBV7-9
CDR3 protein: ASSLGDRVPYEQY

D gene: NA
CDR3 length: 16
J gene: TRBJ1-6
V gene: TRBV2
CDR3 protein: ASRKRGTVAQGNSPLH

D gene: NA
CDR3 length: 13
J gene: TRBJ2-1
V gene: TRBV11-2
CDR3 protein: ASTQTRAQGNEQF

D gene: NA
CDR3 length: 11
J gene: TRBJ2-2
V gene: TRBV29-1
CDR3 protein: SVSHIGFGELF

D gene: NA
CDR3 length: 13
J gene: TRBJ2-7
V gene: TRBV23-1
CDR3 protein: ASSPSHPRCYEQY

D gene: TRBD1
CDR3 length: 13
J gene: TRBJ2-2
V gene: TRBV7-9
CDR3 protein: ASSLGQGYTGELF

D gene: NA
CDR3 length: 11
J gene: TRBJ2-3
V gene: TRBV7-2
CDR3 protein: ASSLVPPDTQY

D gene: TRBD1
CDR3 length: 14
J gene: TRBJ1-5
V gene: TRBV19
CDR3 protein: ASSIEGTGPNQPQH

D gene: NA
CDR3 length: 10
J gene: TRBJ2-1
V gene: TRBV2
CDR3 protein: ASSLNMRGWF

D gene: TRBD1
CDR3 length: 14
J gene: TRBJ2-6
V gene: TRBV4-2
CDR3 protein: ASSQVTGSGANVLT

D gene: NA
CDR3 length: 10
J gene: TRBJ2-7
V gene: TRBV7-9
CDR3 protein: ASSPGRDEQY

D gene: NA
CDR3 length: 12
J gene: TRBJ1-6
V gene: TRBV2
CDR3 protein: ASRTGTGISPLH

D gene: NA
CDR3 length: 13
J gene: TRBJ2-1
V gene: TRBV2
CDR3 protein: ATRGEGSSYNEQF

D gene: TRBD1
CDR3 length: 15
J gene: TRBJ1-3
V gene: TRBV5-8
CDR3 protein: ASSFAGTGYSGNTIY

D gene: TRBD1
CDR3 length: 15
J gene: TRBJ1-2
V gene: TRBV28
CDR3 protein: ASSLARTRTGLYGYT

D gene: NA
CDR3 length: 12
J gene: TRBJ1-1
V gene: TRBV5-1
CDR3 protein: ASSLTDRNTEAF

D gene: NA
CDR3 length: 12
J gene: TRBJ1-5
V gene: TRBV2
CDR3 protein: ASSPGAGNQPQH

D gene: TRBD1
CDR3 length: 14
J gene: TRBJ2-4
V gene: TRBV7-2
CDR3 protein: ASRPTGGIAKNIQY

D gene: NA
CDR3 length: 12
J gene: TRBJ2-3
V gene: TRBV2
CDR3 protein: ASKDSLSTDTQY

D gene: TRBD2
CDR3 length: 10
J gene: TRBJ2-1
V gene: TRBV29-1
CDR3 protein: SVGGLVGEQF